These 2 T cell receptor beta chains came from one sample sequenced in a study of blood T cell repertoires in COVID-19. Assay used: immunoSEQ multiplex PCR; TCRdb lists only in-frame clones, some missing. The sample records tens of thousands of clones, about 84% being singletons. Sequenced: peripheral blood. All receptors derive from a woman older than 75 with acute or convalescent COVID-19.

V gene TRBV28 combines with J gene TRBJ1-2; D not certain. CDR1 MDHEN and CDR2 SYDVKM come from the germline V gene. This CDR3 comprises 13 residues. V lost 2 bases to trimming and J lost 5 bases, with 9 bases between them. The CDR3 is CASSLTAQYGYTF. CDR3 sequence (DNA): TGTGCCAGCAGTTTAACAGCTCAATATGGCTACACCTTC.

This chain links TRBV18 with TRBJ2-2; D not certain. Looked up from germline, CDR1 is KGHSH and CDR2 is LQKENI. The V end lost 3 bases, the J end lost 0 bases, and 11 bases lay between the germline ends. The CDR3 loop spans 16 amino acids. CDR3: CASSPPLFANTGELFF. CDR3 coding DNA: TGTGCCAGCTCACCCCCCCTCTTCGCGAACACCGGGGAGCTGTTTTTT.